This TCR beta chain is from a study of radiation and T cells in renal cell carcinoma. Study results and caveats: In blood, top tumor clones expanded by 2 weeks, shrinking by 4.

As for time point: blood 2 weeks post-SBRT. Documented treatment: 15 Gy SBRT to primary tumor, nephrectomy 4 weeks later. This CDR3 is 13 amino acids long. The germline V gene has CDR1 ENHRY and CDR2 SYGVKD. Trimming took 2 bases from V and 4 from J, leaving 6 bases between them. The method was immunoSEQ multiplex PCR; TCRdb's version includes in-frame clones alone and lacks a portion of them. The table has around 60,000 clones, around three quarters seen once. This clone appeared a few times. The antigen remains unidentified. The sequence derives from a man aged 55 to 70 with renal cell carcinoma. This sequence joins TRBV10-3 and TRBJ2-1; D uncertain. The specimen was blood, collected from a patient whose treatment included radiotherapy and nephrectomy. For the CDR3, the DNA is TGTGCCATCAGTGAGCGCGATTACAATGAGCAGTTCTTC. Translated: CAISERDYNEQFF.